This T cell receptor beta chain was recovered during a study of T-cell memory formation after mild COVID-19. TCRdb processed the 5' RACE reads anew with MiXCR; each CDR3 protein has one entry. The profile shows 500,000 to 600,000 distinct CDR3 sequences, roughly 18% of them singletons. Germline assignment: CDR1 DFQATT and CDR2 SNEGSKA (reference sequence). The CDR3 loop spans 13 amino acids. Trimming took 1 base from V and 1 from J, leaving 8 bases between them. Findings and caveats of the study: Later expanders leaned toward CD4+, whereas clones contracting from day 15 to 85 were balanced CD4/CD8.

This clonotype was seen a handful of times. Antigen specificity is unknown. The TCR originated in an adult woman who had mild COVID-19 (a few samples of this study predate the infection). Cell type and time point are not known. The sample taken for sequencing was PBMCs or a T cell subset sorted from them (not recorded which). The J gene is TRBJ2-7, the V gene TRBV20-1; no clear D gene. The CDR3 coding sequence is TGCAGTGCTAGAGGGCCTAAATCCTACGAGCAGTACTTC. Protein sequence: CSARGPKSYEQYF.